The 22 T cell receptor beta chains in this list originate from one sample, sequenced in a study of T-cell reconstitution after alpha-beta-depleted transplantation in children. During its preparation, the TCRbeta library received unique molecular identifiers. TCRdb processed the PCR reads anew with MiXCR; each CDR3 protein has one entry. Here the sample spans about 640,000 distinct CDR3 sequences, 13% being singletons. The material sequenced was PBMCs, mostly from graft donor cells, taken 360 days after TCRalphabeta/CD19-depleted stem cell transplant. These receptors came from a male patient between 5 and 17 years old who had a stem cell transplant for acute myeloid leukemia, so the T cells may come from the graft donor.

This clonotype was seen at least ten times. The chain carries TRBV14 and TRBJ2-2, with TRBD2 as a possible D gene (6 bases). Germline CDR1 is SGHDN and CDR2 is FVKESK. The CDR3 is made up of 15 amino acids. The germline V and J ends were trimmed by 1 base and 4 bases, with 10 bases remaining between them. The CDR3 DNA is TGTGCCAGCAGCCAAGGGCTAGCGCCCACCGGGGAGCTGTTTTTT. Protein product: CASSQGLAPTGELFF.

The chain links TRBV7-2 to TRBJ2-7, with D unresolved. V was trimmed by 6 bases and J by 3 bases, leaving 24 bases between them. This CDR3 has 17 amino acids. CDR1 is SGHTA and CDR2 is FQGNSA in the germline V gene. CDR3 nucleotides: TGTGCCAGCAGTCCTACACAGCCCCTCAGGATCAGCTACGAGCAGTACTTC. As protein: CASSPTQPLRISYEQYF.

The CDR3 protein is CSAMGLTYEQYF. CDR3 DNA: TGCAGTGCTATGGGATTAACCTACGAGCAGTACTTC. The V call is TRBV20-1, the J call TRBJ2-7; D is ambiguous. V gave up 4 bases and J gave up 2 bases, with 9 bases separating them. There are 12 residues in the CDR3. CDR1 and CDR2 from the germline V gene are DFQATT and SNEGSKA (reference sequence).

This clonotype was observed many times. The chain's CDR3 is CASSSPPPAVGEQYF. As DNA, the CDR3 is TGTGCCAGCAGTTCACCCCCCCCGGCCGTTGGGGAGCAGTACTTC. The chain recombines TRBV12-3 or TRBV12-4 with TRBJ2-7; D is unclear. V lost 4 bases to trimming and J lost 7 bases, with 20 bases between them. CDR3 length equals 15 residues.

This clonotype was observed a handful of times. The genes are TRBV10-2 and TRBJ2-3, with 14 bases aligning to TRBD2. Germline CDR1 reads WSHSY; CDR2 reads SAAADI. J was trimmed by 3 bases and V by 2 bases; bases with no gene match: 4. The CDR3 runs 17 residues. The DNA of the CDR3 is TGCGCCAGCAGTGAGCCTGGACTAGCGGGAGGTACAGATACGCAGTATTTT. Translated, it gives CASSEPGLAGGTDTQYF.

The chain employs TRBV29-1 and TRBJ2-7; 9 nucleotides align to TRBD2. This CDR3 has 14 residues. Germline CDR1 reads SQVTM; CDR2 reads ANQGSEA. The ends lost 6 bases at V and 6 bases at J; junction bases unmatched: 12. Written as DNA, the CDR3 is TGCAGCGTGACCTTCTTAGCGGGAGTCGGCGAGCAGTACTTC. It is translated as CSVTFLAGVGEQYF.

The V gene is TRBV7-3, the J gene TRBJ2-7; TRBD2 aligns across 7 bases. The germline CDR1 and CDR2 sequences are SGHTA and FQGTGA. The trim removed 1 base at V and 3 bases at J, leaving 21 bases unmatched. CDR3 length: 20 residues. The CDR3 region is CASSLIKIRTWASGYYEQYF. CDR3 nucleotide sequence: TGTGCCAGCAGCTTAATAAAAATACGGACCTGGGCTAGCGGATACTACGAGCAGTACTTC. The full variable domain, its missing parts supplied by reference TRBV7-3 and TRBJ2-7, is GAGVSQTPSNKVTEKGKYVELRCDPISGHTALYWYRQSLGQGPEFLIYFQGTGAADDSGLPNDRFFAVRPEGSVSTLKIQRTERGDSAVYLCASSLIKIRTWASGYYEQYFGPGTRLTVT.

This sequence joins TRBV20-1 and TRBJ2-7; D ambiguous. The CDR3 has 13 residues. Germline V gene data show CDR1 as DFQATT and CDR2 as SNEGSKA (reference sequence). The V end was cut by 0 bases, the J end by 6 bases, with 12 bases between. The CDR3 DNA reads TGCAGTGCTAGAGATCCAACAACCGGCGAGCAGTACTTC. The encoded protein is CSARDPTTGEQYF.

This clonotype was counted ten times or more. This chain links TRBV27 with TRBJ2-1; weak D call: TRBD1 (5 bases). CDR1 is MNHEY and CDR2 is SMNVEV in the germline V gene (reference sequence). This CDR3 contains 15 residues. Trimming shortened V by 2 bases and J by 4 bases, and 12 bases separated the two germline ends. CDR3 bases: TGTGCCAGCAGTTTAATTTCCAGGGAATACAATGAGCAGTTCTTC. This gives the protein CASSLISREYNEQFF.

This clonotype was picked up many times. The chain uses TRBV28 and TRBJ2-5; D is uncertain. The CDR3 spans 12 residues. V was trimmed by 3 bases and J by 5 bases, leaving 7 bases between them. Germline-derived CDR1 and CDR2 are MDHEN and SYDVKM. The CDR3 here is CASSLFGETQYF. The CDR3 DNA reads TGTGCCAGCAGTTTGTTCGGGGAGACCCAGTACTTC.

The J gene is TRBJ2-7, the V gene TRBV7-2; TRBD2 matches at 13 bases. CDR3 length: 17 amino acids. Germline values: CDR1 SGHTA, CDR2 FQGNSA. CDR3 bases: TGTGCAACCAGCTCCTACGGCCGACTAGCGGGAGGTAACGAGCAGTACTTC. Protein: CATSSYGRLAGGNEQYF.

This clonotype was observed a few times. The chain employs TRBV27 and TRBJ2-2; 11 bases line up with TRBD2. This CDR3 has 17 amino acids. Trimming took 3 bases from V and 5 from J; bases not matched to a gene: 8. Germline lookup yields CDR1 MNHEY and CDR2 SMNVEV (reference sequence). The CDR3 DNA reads TGTGCCAGCAGTTTCCCTTTACTAGCGGGAGTTACCGGGGAGCTGTTTTTT. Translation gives CASSFPLLAGVTGELFF.

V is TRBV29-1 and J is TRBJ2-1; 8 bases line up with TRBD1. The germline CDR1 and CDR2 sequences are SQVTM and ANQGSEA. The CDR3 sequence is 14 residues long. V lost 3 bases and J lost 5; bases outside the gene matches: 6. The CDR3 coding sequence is TGCAGCGTTGACAGGGACAGGTTGAACAATGAGCAGTTCTTC. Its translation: CSVDRDRLNNEQFF.

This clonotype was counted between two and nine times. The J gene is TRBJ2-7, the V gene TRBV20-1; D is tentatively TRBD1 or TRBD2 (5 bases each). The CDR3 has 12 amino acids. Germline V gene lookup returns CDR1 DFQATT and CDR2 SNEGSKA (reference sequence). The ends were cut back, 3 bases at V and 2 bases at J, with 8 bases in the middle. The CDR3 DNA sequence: TGCAGTGCTAGTAGGGACCCCTACGAGCAGTACTTC. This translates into CSASRDPYEQYF.

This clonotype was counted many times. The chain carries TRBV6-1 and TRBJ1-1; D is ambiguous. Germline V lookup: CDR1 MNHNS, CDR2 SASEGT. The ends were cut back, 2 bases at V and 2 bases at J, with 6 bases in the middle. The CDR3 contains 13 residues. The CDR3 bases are TGTGCCAGCAGTGAAAAAGGAAACACTGAAGCTTTCTTT. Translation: CASSEKGNTEAFF.

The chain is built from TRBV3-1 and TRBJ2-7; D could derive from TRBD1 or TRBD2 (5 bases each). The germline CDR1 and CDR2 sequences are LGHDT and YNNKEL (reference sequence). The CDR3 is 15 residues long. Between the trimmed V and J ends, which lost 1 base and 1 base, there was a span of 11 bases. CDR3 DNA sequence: TGTGCCAGCAGCCAAGTGGGGACGGGATCCTACGAGCAGTACTTC. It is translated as CASSQVGTGSYEQYF.

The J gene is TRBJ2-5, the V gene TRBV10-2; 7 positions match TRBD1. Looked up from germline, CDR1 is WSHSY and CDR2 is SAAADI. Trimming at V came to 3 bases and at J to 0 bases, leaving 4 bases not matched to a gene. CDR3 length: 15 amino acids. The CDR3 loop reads CASSDVRGYQETQYF. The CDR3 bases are TGCGCCAGCAGTGATGTCAGGGGGTACCAAGAGACCCAGTACTTC.

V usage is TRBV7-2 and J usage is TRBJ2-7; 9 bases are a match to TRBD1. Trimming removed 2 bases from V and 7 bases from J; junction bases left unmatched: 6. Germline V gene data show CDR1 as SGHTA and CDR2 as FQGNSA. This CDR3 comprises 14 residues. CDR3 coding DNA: TGTGCCAGCAGCTTAAGGACAGGGGCGGGTGAGCAGTACTTC. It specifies CASSLRTGAGEQYF.

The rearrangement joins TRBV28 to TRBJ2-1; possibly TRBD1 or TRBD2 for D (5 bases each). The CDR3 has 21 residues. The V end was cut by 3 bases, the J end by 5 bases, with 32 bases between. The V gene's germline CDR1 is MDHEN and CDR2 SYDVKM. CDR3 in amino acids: CASSLGFRVGVVGVGHNEQFF. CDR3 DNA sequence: TGTGCCAGCAGTTTGGGATTCAGGGTAGGGGTCGTGGGGGTAGGGCACAATGAGCAGTTCTTC.

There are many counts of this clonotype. This CDR3 reads CASSAGDLDTGELFF. The CDR3 DNA follows: TGTGCCAGCAGCGCGGGGGACCTCGACACCGGGGAGCTGTTTTTT. This rearrangement joins TRBV7-3 to TRBJ2-2; TRBD2 aligns across 7 bases. The CDR3 is 15 amino acids. V trimming: 5 bases; J trimming: 3 bases; junction bases outside the gene matches: 6. The germline gives CDR1 SGHTA, CDR2 FQGTGA. The complete variable domain, with remaining parts taken from reference TRBV7-3 and TRBJ2-2, reads GAGVSQTPSNKVTEKGKYVELRCDPISGHTALYWYRQSLGQGPEFLIYFQGTGAADDSGLPNDRFFAVRPEGSVSTLKIQRTERGDSAVYLCASSAGDLDTGELFFGEGSRLTVL.

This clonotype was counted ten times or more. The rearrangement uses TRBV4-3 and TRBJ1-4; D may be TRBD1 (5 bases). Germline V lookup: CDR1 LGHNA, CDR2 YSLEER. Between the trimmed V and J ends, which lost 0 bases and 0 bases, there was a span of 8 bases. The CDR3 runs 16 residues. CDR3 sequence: CASSQDDSATNEKLFF. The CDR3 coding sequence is TGCGCCAGCAGCCAAGACGACAGCGCAACTAATGAAAAACTGTTTTTT.

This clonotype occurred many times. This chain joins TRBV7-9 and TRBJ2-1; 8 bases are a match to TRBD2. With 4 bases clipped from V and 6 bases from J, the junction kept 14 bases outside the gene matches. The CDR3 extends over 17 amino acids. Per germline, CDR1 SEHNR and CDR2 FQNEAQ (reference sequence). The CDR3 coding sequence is TGTGCCAGCAGCTCTGGAGGGATGCGGGAGGTCGTCAATGAGCAGTTCTTC. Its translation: CASSSGGMREVVNEQFF.